The sequence of this TCR beta chain was determined in a study of cytomegalovirus exposure and HLA in healthy donors (TCRdb year 2017). At the level of the whole study: An earlier analysis of some 600 of the donors reported about 300 Gb of sequence data and 117 million unique TCR beta sequences obtained from about 200 million T cells. Every discovery cohort repertoire had been produced on one sequencing platform. HLA typing included class I and class II loci at four-digit resolution. An early release that covered roughly 600 HLA-typed donors contained approximately 320 gigabases of sequencing data and about 93 million unique TCR sequences. Four to six DR-DQ haplotypes were handled as single units for association and clustering because linkage in the cohort was strong. Among some 400 genotyped donors of the cohort, an average of roughly 230,000 unique TCR beta nucleotide sequences was sequenced per donor, of which roughly 18% were non-productive. The study was designed to test whether signatures of past pathogen exposure could be identified by cataloging public T cell receptors. The study combined high-throughput TCR immunosequencing, statistical association of individual TCRs with disease status, and machine learning to predict cytomegalovirus infection status. A later genetic analysis took genome-wide SNP genotypes for about 55% of the 666 donors and used that subset as a discovery cohort. Besides the first cohort of more than 650 subjects, a separate validation cohort made up of around 120 different subjects was used. Among the roughly 400 genotyped donors, approximately 77% belonged to the genetic ancestry cluster associated with self-reported Caucasian donors. Rather than drawing on any new phenotypic data, the later analysis identified candidate immune exposures from TCR beta sequences and the way those sequences occurred across donors. In a later analysis, previously published TCR beta repertoires from 666 donors were re-analyzed and high-resolution HLA genotyping was added so that TCR occurrence patterns could be studied. Typing coverage differed by locus: A, B, C, DRB1 and DQB1 were typed in roughly 620-630 donors, DQA1 in about 560, DPA1 in around 610, and DPB1 in 450 to 480. To decide whether each TCR beta V gene segment behaved as functional or pseudogenic, an earlier analysis of approximately 600 of the donors relied on high-throughput TCR beta sequencing. Alongside the repertoire data, information on donor age, sex, ethnicity and CMV serostatus was compiled. The study used immunosequencing to profile the T cell repertoires of 670 or so subjects and linked those repertoires to cytomegalovirus serostatus.

The method was the immunoSEQ multiplex PCR assay. For the multiplex PCR, a mixture combining 60 forward primers for TCR Vbeta segments and 13 reverse primers for TCR Jbeta segments was used. Amplification of the CDR3 region of rearranged TCR beta genes was performed with a multiplex PCR assay on genomic DNA. Amplified TCR beta libraries were sequenced as 87-base-pair reads on the Illumina HiSeq System. On the authors' methods: Across the 700 or so repertoires, a later analysis counted 80 million or so unique TCR beta chains, approximately 10 million of which were shared by at least two donors. A nearest-neighbor algorithm error-corrected the raw reads and collapsed the reads into unique sequences, merging closely related sequences to remove PCR and sequencing errors. V, D and J gene segments were assigned by aligning CDR3 sequences to IMGT reference sequences. Each retained sequence needed at least a six-nucleotide match to both a V gene segment and a J gene segment. A rearrangement counted as productive if the CDR3 had no stop codons and remained in frame with V and J, and every other rearrangement counted as non-productive. CDR3 was defined by IMGT convention, running from the second conserved V-encoded cysteine to the conserved J-encoded phenylalanine. Sequences without an unambiguous match to a single V gene segment were excluded from the earlier analysis of a few hundred of the donors. An earlier analysis of about 590 of the donors classified V segments as functional when productive rearrangements were above 56.7% and as segregating when the standard deviation between donors was above 5%. A statistical classification framework was built for diagnosing cytomegalovirus status from the catalog of TCR beta chain sequences. A later analysis assigned V and J genes by comparing TCR nucleotide sequences with IMGT/GENE-DB human TR gene sequences. A later analysis assigned CDR3 sequences and most-parsimonious VDJ recombination scenarios with the TCRdist pipeline. In a later analysis, every TCR beta chain was defined by the combination of its CDR3 amino acid sequence and its V-gene family, and reads without a unique V-gene family were dropped. In a later analysis, fewer than 600 highly shared, low-generation-probability nucleotide sequences were removed to address suspected cross-contamination and a sequencing artifact. In a later analysis, a clonal expansion index for each public chain was calculated from normalized within-repertoire ranks of inferred template counts. In a later analysis, generation probabilities were computed using a VDJ recombination model fitted to out-of-frame rearrangements, and the results were checked against IGoR. Hypergeometric tests were used in a later analysis to score TCR-TCR, TCR-HLA and TCR-CMV co-occurrence, with a repertoire-size bias correction applied to the TCR pairs. A later analysis estimated false discovery rates by permuting HLA or CMV assignments 20 times. A later analysis grouped co-occurring TCRs with DBSCAN, adding TCRdist sequence similarity when clustering within HLA-allele-positive subsets. Co-occurrence clustering excluded repertoires with fewer than 30,000 or more than 120,000 public chains, plus five with anomalous nucleotide sharing. TCRdb stores this immuneACCESS table with in-frame sequences only. Part of the clones is absent; in the studies checked, under half of the shortfall reflects unresolved V genes, and no reason is known for the rest. The V and J calls and clone size are taken from that table; D and trimming were inferred from the DNA. This sample lists hundreds of thousands of clones; 76% were detected once. Together, the top ten hold about 0.63% of the sample.

Broad study findings and their caveats: At a false discovery rate of 0.05, a later analysis linked 15,000 to 20,000 TCR beta sequences to specific HLA alleles. Because counts were too low, about 17 rarely observed V segments, including chromosome 9 orphons, were excluded from the earlier analysis of 587 of the donors. According to a later genetic analysis, donors in an Asian-associated ancestry cluster had fewer N-insertions in productive TCRs than the approximately 700-donor mean. Because some donors lacked HLA typing at each locus, the association tests relied only on the typed subset. A later analysis found that HLA-associated TCR beta chains were more clonally expanded and had lower generation probabilities than equally common non-associated chains. Linkage disequilibrium might explain the correlated functional status among segregating V segments, but an unknown experimental factor could not be ruled out. Three of the identified cytomegalovirus-associated TCR beta chains were confirmed in vitro to be specific for cytomegalovirus antigens. Immune exposure information for the cohort was limited to CMV serostatus. The study listed 164 TCR beta chains as associated with cytomegalovirus. A later analysis reported that several top co-occurrence clusters appeared linked to parvovirus B19, influenza, CMV and Epstein-Barr virus. In this cohort, only TCR beta chains were sequenced, and detectable features were limited by the absence of alpha or paired-chain data. Strong co-occurrence of HLA alleles, especially DR and DQ, made assigning TCR associations to individual alleles difficult. It was suggested by the authors that the approach could potentially be generalized to other disease states and immunological phenotypes. In both the original and validation cohorts, the classifier was reported to diagnose cytomegalovirus status with high specificity and sensitivity. Broadly in line with IMGT annotations, most TCR beta V segments showed up in productive rearrangements about 87% or about 30% of the time in an earlier analysis of around 550 of the donors. The sequencing pipeline was judged likely to have produced a cluster of highly shared sequence variants as a technical artifact. Some IMGT-functional V segments, including TRBV6-2 and TRBV6-3, could not be distinguished by the 87-base-pair reads and were therefore excluded. An association between a missense DCLRE1C variant and V-gene and J-gene trimming of TCR beta chains was found in a later genetic analysis and replicated in an independent cohort. Presence/absence analyses assumed roughly uniform sequencing depth across donors, an assumption that may not hold. Most CMV-associated TCR beta chains appeared to be HLA-restricted in a later analysis, and the HLA associations seemed to be driven largely by CMV exposure. A further reported finding was that TCR beta sequences accurately predicted the HLA-A and HLA-B alleles for most subjects in the first cohort. Most TCR sequences were seen in very few donors, while some public TCRs were found in many individuals. A later analysis found that TCR association rates varied across HLA loci, with DRB1 alleles showing the most associated TCRs and HLA-C alleles the fewest.

For this clone: There is no known antigen for this receptor. No base qualities exist here, and no much larger clone lies one base off it.

The cohort was made up of 666 healthy bone marrow donors. At the time of sampling, every cohort member was nominally healthy, though immune exposures that went unrecorded were likely present. The donor was CMV seronegative and belonged to the group of over 350 seronegative cohort members. Every donor gave a peripheral blood sample, and the peripheral blood mononuclear cells from that sample were used for TCR beta sequencing. Genomic DNA was extracted from the blood cell samples with the Qiagen DNeasy Blood Extraction Kit. The germline V gene yields KGHSH for CDR1 and LQKENI for CDR2. V drops 0 bases and J drops 6 bases, leaving 5 bases in between. The CDR3, cysteine through phenylalanine, is 13 amino acids long. The sequence is cut down to CDR3 DNA, 39 bases in frame from base 1.

The V gene is TRBV18 and the J gene is TRBJ2-2; the D gene remains uncertain. The sequencing sample was made of PBMCs. The receptor comes from a man aged 18 to 30 in good health and CMV-seronegative. The nucleotide sequence is given as TGTGCCAGCTCACCACCATCGGCCGGGGAGCTGTTTTTT. This sequence encodes CASSPPSAGELFF.